This TCR beta chain was found in a study of blood T cell repertoires in COVID-19. Whole-study context: Both acute and convalescent COVID-19 samples were obtained from the United States, Italy and Spain. Sources were T cells, B-cell-depleted T cells, or PBMCs; the material itself was cDNA or gDNA.

Enrollees, 18 to 89 years old, lived in about two dozen US areas. Authors' methods: It was from reference gene primer amplification that nucleated cell counts were estimated. Data came from immunoSEQ multiplex PCR; TCRdb stores just in-frame clones and leaves some out. V, J and clone size are taken as reported in that table, and D and trimming were inferred from the DNA itself. This sample has roughly 200,000 clones, with over 80% found just once. The germline gives CDR1 KGHDR, CDR2 SFDVKD. V shed 2 bases and J shed 3 bases, with 6 bases lying between them. This CDR3 spans 14 amino acids. This TCR derives from a man younger than 40 who had recovered from COVID-19. The genes are TRBV24-1 and TRBJ2-2, with a weak D call TRBD1 (6 bases). Sequenced material: PBMCs or T cells enriched from blood (not recorded which). The CDR3 protein is CATSDSGDTGELFF. Written as DNA, the CDR3 is TGTGCCACCAGTGATTCAGGGGACACCGGGGAGCTGTTTTTT.